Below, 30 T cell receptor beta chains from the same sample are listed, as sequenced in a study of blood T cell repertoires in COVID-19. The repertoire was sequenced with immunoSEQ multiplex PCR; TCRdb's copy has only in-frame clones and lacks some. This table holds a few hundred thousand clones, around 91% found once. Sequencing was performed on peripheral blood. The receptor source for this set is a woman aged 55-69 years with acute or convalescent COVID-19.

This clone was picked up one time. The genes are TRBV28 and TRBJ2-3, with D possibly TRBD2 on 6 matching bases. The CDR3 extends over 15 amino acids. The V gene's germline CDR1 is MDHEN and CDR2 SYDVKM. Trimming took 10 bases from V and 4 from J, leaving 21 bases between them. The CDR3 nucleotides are TGTGCCATCAAGAGGGGAGGTCATCAATCAGATACGCAGTATTTT. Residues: CAIKRGGHQSDTQYF.

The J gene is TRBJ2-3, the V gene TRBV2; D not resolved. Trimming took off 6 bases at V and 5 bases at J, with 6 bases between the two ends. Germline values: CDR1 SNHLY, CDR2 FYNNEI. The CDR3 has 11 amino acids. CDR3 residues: CASSYGDTQYF. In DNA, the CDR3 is TGTGCCAGCAGCTACGGAGATACGCAGTATTTT.

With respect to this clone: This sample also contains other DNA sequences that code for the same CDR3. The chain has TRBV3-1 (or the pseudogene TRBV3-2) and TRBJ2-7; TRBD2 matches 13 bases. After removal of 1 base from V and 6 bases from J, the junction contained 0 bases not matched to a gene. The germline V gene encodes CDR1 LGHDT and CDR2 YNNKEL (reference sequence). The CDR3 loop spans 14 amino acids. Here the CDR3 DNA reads TGTGCCAGCAGCCAAGGACTAGCGGGAGGCGAGCAGTACTTC. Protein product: CASSQGLAGGEQYF.

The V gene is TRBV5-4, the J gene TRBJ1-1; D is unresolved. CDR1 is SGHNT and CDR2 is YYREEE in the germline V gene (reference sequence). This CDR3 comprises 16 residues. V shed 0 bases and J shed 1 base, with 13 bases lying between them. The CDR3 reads CASSLDHLPSNTEAFF. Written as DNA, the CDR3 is TGTGCCAGCAGCTTGGATCACTTGCCTTCGAACACTGAAGCTTTCTTT.

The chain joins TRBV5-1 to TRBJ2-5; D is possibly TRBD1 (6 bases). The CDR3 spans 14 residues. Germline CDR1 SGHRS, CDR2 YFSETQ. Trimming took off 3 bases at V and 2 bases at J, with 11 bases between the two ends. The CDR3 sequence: CASSSTQGQETQYF. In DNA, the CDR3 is TGCGCCAGCAGCTCAACACAGGGACAAGAGACCCAGTACTTC. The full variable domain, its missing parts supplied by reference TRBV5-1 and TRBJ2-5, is KAGVTQTPRYLIKTRGQQVTLSCSPISGHRSVSWYQQTPGQGLQFLFEYFSETQRNKGNFPGRFSGRQFSNSRSEMNVSTLELGDSALYLCASSSTQGQETQYFGPGTRLLVL.

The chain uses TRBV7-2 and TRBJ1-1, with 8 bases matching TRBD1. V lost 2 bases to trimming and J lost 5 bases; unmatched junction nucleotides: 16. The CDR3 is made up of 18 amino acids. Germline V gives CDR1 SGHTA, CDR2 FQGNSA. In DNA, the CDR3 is TGTGCCAGCAGCTTAAATAATTTCCGGGACAGGCCTTGGACTGAAGCTTTCTTT. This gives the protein CASSLNNFRDRPWTEAFF.

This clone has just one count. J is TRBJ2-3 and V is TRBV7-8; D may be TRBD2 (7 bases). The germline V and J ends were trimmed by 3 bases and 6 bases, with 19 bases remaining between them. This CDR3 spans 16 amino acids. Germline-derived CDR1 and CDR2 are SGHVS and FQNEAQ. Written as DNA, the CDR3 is TGTGCCAGCAGCTTTCCGTTGGCGGGGGCAGGGGATACGCAGTATTTT. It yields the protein CASSFPLAGAGDTQYF.

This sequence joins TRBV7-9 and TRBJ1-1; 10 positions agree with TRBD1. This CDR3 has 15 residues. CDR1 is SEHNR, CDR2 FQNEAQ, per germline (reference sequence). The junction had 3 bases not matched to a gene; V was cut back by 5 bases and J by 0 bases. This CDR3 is CASSPTGGMNTEAFF. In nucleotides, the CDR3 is TGTGCCAGCAGCCCGACAGGGGGCATGAACACTGAAGCTTTCTTT.

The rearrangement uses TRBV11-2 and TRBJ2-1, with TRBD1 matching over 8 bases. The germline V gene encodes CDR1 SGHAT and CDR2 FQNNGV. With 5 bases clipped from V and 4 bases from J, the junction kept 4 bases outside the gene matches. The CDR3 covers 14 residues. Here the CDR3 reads CASSTDRGYNEQFF. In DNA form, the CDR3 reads TGTGCCAGCAGCACAGACAGGGGATACAATGAGCAGTTCTTC. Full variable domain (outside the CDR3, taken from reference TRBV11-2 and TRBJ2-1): EAGVAQSPRYKIIEKRQSVAFWCNPISGHATLYWYQQILGQGPKLLIQFQNNGVVDDSQLPKDRFSAERLKGVDSTLKIQPAKLEDSAVYLCASSTDRGYNEQFFGPGTRLTVL.

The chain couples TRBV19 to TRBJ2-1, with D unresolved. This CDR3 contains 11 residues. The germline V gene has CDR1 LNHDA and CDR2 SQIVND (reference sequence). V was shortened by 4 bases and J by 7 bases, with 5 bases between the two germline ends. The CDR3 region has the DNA TGTGCCAGTAGTACCCCGAATGAGCAGTTCTTC. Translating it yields CASSTPNEQFF.

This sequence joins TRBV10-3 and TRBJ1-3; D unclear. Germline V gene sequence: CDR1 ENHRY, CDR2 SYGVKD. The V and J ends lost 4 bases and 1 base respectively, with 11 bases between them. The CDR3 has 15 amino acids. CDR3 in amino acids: CAISAQVISGNTIYF. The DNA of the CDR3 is TGTGCCATCAGTGCGCAGGTAATTTCTGGAAACACCATATATTTT.

The CDR3 sequence is CASSPGASGRGETQYF. DNA of the CDR3: TGTGCCAGCAGCCCCGGAGCAAGCGGGAGAGGTGAGACCCAGTACTTC. V is TRBV9 and J is TRBJ2-5; 8 bases map to TRBD2. CDR3 length: 16 amino acids. V shed 4 bases, J shed 5 bases, and the junction held 13 bases outside the gene matches. Looked up from germline, CDR1 is SGDLS and CDR2 is YYNGEE.

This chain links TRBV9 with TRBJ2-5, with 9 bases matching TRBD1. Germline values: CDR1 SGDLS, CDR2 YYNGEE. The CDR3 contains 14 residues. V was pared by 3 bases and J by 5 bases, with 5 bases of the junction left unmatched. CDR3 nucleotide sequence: TGTGCCAGCAGCGGAACAGGGGGCAGCGAGACCCAGTACTTC. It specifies CASSGTGGSETQYF.

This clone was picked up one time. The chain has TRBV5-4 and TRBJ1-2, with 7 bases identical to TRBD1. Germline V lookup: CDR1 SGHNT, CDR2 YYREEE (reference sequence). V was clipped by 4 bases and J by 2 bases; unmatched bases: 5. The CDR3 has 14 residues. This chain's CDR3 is CASSPPGQNYGYTF. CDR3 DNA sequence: TGTGCCAGCAGCCCCCCGGGACAGAACTATGGCTACACCTTC.

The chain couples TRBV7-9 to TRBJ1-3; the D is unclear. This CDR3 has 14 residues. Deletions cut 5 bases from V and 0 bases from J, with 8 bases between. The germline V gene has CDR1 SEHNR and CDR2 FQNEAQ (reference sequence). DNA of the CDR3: TGTGCCAGCAGCACGGGAGTCTCTGGAAACACCATATATTTT. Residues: CASSTGVSGNTIYF.

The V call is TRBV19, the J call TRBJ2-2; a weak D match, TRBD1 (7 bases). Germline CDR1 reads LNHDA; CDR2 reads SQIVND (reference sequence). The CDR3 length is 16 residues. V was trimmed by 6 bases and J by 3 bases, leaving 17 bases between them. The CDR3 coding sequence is TGTGCCAGTAGGGGGGGACAGTCTTACTACACCGGGGAGCTGTTTTTT. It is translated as CASRGGQSYYTGELFF.

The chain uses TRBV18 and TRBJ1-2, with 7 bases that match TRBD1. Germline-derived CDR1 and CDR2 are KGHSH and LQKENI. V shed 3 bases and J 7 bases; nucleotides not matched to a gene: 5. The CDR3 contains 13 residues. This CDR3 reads CASSPKTGIGYTF. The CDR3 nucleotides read TGTGCCAGCTCACCCAAGACAGGGATTGGCTACACCTTC.

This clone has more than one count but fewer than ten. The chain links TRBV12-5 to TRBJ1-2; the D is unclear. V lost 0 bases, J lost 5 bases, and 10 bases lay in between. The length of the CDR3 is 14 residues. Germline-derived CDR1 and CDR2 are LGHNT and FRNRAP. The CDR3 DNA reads TGTGCTAGTGGTTTGGTACATTCGCTGTATGGCTACACCTTC. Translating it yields CASGLVHSLYGYTF. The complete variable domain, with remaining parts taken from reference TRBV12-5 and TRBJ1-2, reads DARVTQTPRHKVTEMGQEVTMRCQPILGHNTVFWYRQTMMQGLELLAYFRNRAPLDDSGMPKDRFSAEMPDATLATLKIQPSEPRDSAVYFCASGLVHSLYGYTFGSGTRLTVV.

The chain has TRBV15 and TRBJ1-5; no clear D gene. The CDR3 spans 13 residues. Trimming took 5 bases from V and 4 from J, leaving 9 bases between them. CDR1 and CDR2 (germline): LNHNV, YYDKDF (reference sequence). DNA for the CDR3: TGTGCCACCAGCGGCGACACTAATCAGCCCCAGCATTTT. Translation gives CATSGDTNQPQHF.

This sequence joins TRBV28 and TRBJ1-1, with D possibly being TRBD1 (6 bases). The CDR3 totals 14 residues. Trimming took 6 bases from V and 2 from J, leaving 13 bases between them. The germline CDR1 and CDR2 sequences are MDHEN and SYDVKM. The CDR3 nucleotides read TGTGCCAGCAGACACGGACAGCCCAACACTGAAGCTTTCTTT. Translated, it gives CASRHGQPNTEAFF.

The CDR3 DNA reads TGTGCCAGCAGCTTGAAGAGGGTAGGGGGCTACACCTTC. This gives the protein CASSLKRVGGYTF. This chain uses TRBV5-6 with TRBJ1-2; no firm D call. CDR3 length: 13 residues. V was cut by 1 base and J by 8 bases, with 12 bases left in between. Germline assignment: CDR1 SGHDT and CDR2 YYEEEE. Based on the CDR3 plus reference TRBV5-6 and TRBJ1-2, the full variable domain is DAGVTQSPTHLIKTRGQQVTLRCSPKSGHDTVSWYQQALGQGPQFIFQYYEEEERQRGNFPDRFSGHQFPNYSSELNVNALLLGDSALYLCASSLKRVGGYTFGSGTRLTVV.

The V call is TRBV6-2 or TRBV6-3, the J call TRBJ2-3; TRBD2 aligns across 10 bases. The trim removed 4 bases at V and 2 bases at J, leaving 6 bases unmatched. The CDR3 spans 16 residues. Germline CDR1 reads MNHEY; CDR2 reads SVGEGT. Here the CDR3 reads CASSSPSGGATDTQYF. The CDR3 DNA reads TGTGCCAGCAGTTCCCCGAGCGGGGGGGCCACAGATACGCAGTATTTT.

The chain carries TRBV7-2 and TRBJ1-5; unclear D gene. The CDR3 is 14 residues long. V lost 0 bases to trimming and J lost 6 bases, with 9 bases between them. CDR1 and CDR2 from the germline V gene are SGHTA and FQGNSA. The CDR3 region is CASSLALPGQPQHF. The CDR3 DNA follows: TGTGCCAGCAGCTTAGCGCTTCCAGGTCAGCCCCAGCATTTT. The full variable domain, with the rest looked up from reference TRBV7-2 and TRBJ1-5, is GAGVSQSPSNKVTEKGKDVELRCDPISGHTALYWYRQSLGQGLEFLIYFQGNSAPDKSGLPSDRFSAERTGGSVSTLTIQRTQQEDSAVYLCASSLALPGQPQHFGDGTRLSIL.

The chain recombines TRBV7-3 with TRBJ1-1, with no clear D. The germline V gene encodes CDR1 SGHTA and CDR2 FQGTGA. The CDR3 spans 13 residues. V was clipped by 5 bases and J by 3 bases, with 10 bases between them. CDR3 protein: CASSRGPDTEAFF. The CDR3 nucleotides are TGTGCCAGCAGCCGAGGGCCCGACACTGAAGCTTTCTTT.

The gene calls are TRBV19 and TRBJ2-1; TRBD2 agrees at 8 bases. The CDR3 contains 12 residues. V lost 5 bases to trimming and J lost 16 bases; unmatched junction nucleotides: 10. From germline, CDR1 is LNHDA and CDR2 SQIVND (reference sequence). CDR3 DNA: TGTGCCAGTAGTTACGGAGCGGGAGCGTTCTTCTTC. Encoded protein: CASSYGAGAFFF. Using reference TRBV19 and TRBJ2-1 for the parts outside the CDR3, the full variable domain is DGGITQSPKYLFRKEGQNVTLSCEQNLNHDAMYWYRQDPGQGLRLIYYSQIVNDFQKGDIAEGYSVSREKKESFPLTVTSAQKNPTAFYLCASSYGAGAFFFGPGTRLTVL.

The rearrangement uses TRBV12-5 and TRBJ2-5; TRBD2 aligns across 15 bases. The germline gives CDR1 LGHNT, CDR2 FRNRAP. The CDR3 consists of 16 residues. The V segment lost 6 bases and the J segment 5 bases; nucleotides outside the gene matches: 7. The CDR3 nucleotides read TGTGCTAGTGGCAAGGGACTAGCGGGAGGCTGGGAGACCCAGTACTTC. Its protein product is CASGKGLAGGWETQYF.

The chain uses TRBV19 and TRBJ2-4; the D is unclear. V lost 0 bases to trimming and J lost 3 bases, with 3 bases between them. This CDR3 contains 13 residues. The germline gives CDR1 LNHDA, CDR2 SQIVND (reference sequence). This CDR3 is CASSIEHKNIQYF. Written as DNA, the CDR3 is TGTGCCAGTAGTATAGAACACAAAAACATTCAGTACTTC.

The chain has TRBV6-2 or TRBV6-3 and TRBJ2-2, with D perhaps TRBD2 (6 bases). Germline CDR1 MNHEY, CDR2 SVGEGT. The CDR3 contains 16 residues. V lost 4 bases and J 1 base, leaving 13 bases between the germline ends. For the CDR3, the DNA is TGTGCCAGCAGTTCCCCCGGGACTGTGAACACCGGGGAGCTGTTTTTT. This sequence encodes CASSSPGTVNTGELFF.

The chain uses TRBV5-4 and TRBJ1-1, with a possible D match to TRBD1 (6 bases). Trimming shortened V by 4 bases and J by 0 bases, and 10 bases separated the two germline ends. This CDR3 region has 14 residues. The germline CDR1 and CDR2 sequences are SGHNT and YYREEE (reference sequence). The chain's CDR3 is CASSLSGVNTEAFF. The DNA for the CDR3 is TGTGCCAGCAGCCTGTCAGGGGTGAACACTGAAGCTTTCTTT.

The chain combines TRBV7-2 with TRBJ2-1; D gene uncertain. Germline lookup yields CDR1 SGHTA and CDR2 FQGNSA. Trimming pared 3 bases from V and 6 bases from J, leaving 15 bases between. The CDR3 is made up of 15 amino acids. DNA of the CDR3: TGTGCCAGCAGCTTTAATTCCCTCCCTTCCAATGAGCAGTTCTTC. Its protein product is CASSFNSLPSNEQFF.